This T cell receptor beta chain was observed in a study of blood T cells in healthy people across ages. Study outcomes and limitations: Older age went with lower TCR beta diversity per million T cells, in a roughly linear way.

Only a few counts were recorded for this clonotype. Its antigen is unidentified. The second PCR ran roughly 6 to 12 cycles with a sample-barcoded 5' primer and J-beta primers. TCRdb passed the 5' RACE reads through MiXCR, listing each CDR3 protein once. Among some 700,000 distinct CDR3 sequences listed, 22% were seen once. Collection of roughly 10 milliliters of peripheral blood was performed for each donor. The CDR3 runs to 18 residues. The trim removed 6 bases at V and 0 bases at J, leaving 8 bases unmatched. The material sequenced was blood. This receptor was identified in a man aged 65-85 years in good health. V and J are TRBV12-3 or TRBV12-4 and TRBJ2-1, with TRBD2 matching over 13 bases. The CDR3 is CASSPGLAGLRSYNEQFF. In DNA form, the CDR3 reads TGTGCCAGCAGCCCGGGACTAGCGGGGTTACGCTCCTACAATGAGCAGTTCTTC.